Shown below are 7 T cell receptor beta chains from a single sample sequenced in a study of cytomegalovirus exposure and HLA in healthy donors. 13 Jbeta primers and 60 Vbeta primers were used for the PCR. Profiling relied on immunoSEQ multiplex PCR, and the TCRdb table lists in-frame clones only, not all of them. The sample lists 200,000 to 250,000 clones, 82% occurring once. Sequencing input: PBMCs. Source of these receptors: a woman in her 40s in good health and CMV-seropositive.

The genes are TRBV5-1 and TRBJ1-2; tentative D call: TRBD1 (5 bases). The ends were cut back, 0 bases at V and 4 bases at J, with 13 bases in the middle. Germline V gene data show CDR1 as SGHRS and CDR2 as YFSETQ. This CDR3 has 15 amino acids. The CDR3 DNA reads as TGCGCCAGCAGCTTGGCCGGGGGGGGGACCTATGGCTACACCTTC. This gives the protein CASSLAGGGTYGYTF. Complete variable domain (other parts from reference TRBV5-1 and TRBJ1-2): KAGVTQTPRYLIKTRGQQVTLSCSPISGHRSVSWYQQTPGQGLQFLFEYFSETQRNKGNFPGRFSGRQFSNSRSEMNVSTLELGDSALYLCASSLAGGGTYGYTFGSGTRLTVV.

The chain employs TRBV4-2 and TRBJ2-3, with TRBD2 matching over 11 bases. Looked up from germline, CDR1 is LGHNA and CDR2 is YNFKEQ. CDR3 length equals 17 residues. The trim removed 2 bases at V and 6 bases at J, leaving 10 bases unmatched. CDR3 nucleotide sequence: TGTGCCAGCAGCCAACAGTTTAGCGGGGGGGCGGTGGATACGCAGTATTTT. This codes for CASSQQFSGGAVDTQYF.

The V call is TRBV7-9, the J call TRBJ1-2; the D gene is possibly TRBD1 (6 bases). Germline loops: CDR1 SEHNR, CDR2 FQNEAQ (reference sequence). CDR3 length: 15 amino acids. Trimming took 4 bases from V and 0 from J, leaving 12 bases between them. The CDR3 nucleotides read TGTGCCAGCAGCTCCGCAGGGGCCGCTAACTATGGCTACACCTTC. Translating gives CASSSAGAANYGYTF.

With regard to this clone: Germline and junction disagree at one end, which may indicate a read error. The gene calls are TRBV7-7 and TRBJ2-7, with no clear D. This CDR3 comprises 14 residues. Germline V CDR1 and CDR2: SSHAT, FNYEAQ (reference sequence). The CDR3, as DNA: TGTGCTAGCAGCTTAGTCAGGTCCGACTACGAGCAGTACTTC. Its protein is CASSLVRSDYEQYF.

Concerning this clone: The sample carries other DNA sequences with the same CDR3. The chain employs TRBV18 and TRBJ1-1; TRBD1 might be the D (6 bases). CDR1 KGHSH and CDR2 LQKENI come from the germline V gene. The V end lost 6 bases, the J end lost 1 base, and 9 bases lay between the germline ends. This CDR3 is 13 amino acids long. The CDR3 region is CASSPGQNTEAFF. DNA for the CDR3: TGTGCCAGCTCGCCGGGACAGAACACTGAAGCTTTCTTT.

This chain's CDR3 is CASSQDPTAGRTQYF. CDR3 DNA: TGTGCCAGCAGCCAAGACCCGACGGCGGGTCGGACCCAGTACTTC. This sequence joins TRBV4-2 and TRBJ2-5; D is possibly TRBD2 (5 bases). This CDR3 spans 15 amino acids. Trimming cost V 0 bases and J 7 bases, with 15 bases left between them. Germline-derived CDR1 and CDR2 are LGHNA and YNFKEQ.

The chain couples TRBV7-2 to TRBJ2-7; 13 bases align to TRBD2. Germline V gives CDR1 SGHTA, CDR2 FQGNSA. This CDR3 comprises 16 residues. J lost 6 bases, V lost 5 bases, and 10 bases had no gene match. For the CDR3, the DNA is TGTGCCAGCAGCATTAGCGGACTAGCGGGAGCGGGCGAGCAGTACTTC. Amino acid sequence: CASSISGLAGAGEQYF.